This T cell receptor (beta chain) originates from a study of T cells in Graves' hyperthyroidism and ophthalmopathy. The study, taken as a whole, reports: Ophthalmopathy stood apart from stable hyperthyroidism in a 13 V-J model.

CDR1 SQVTM and CDR2 ANQGSEA come from the germline V gene. The CDR3 runs 15 residues. Trimming cost V 6 bases and J 4 bases; bases outside gene matches: 12. The blood was taken when hyperthyroidism was first diagnosed, before any ophthalmopathy symptoms showed up. Researchers took RNA transcripts and amplified the TCR beta CDR3 regions from them. First-round RT-PCR with HTBI primers amplified the TCR CDR3 region. One entry per CDR3 protein results from TCRdb running MiXCR on the multiplex PCR reads. The top ten hold 5.5% to 7.5% of the sample, which has roughly 500,000 distinct CDR3 sequences, about 15% seen once. This clonotype was counted many times. Its antigen remains unknown.

The sample taken for sequencing was blood. The receptor's source is a woman in her 30s with Graves' hyperthyroidism that later progressed to Graves' ophthalmopathy. The rearrangement uses TRBV29-1 and TRBJ1-1, with 9 bases identical to TRBD1. Here the CDR3 reads CSVESLTGGSTEAFF. The CDR3 bases are TGCAGCGTGGAGAGCTTGACAGGGGGGAGCACTGAAGCTTTCTTT.